A selection of T cell receptor beta chains follows, all from one sample in a study of T cell responses to AZD1222 COVID-19 vaccine. TCRdb keeps only in-frame clones here, not all; method: immunoSEQ multiplex PCR. The table includes about 120,000 clones, 75% to 90% detected once. The material sequenced was peripheral blood, taken on day 0 of AZD1222 vaccination. The receptor set was obtained from an adult in good health. CDR3s include the opening cysteine and the closing phenylalanine or tryptophan. D genes are given only for firm matches.

CDR3 protein: CASRRLAGLNEQFF
D gene: TRBD2
V gene: TRBV4-1
J gene: TRBJ2-1

CDR3 protein: CASSLNRAGETQYF
D gene: .
V gene: TRBV5-4
J gene: TRBJ2-5

CDR3 protein: CASSPLRDRGGEQYF
D gene: TRBD1
V gene: TRBV5-1
J gene: TRBJ2-7

CDR3 protein: CASRHPSGSPYTDTQYF
D gene: TRBD2
V gene: TRBV3-1/TRBV3-2
J gene: TRBJ2-3

CDR3 protein: CASSSYQGAYEQYF
D gene: TRBD1
V gene: TRBV28
J gene: TRBJ2-7

CDR3 protein: CASSLQGSSYEQYF
D gene: .
V gene: TRBV13
J gene: TRBJ2-7

CDR3 protein: CASSPPLRGTEAFF
D gene: .
V gene: TRBV18
J gene: TRBJ1-1

CDR3 protein: CASSYRSSGSYEQYF
D gene: TRBD2
V gene: TRBV7-2
J gene: TRBJ2-7

CDR3 protein: CASSPEGRAGRETQYF
D gene: .
V gene: TRBV5-6
J gene: TRBJ2-5

CDR3 protein: CASSHSFKGF
D gene: .
V gene: TRBV6-5
J gene: TRBJ1-1

CDR3 protein: CASSPTSGERPSTDTQYF
D gene: TRBD2
V gene: TRBV6-2/TRBV6-3
J gene: TRBJ2-3

CDR3 protein: CASSDRQNTEAFF
D gene: .
V gene: TRBV19
J gene: TRBJ1-1

CDR3 protein: CASSQDQGNTGELFF
D gene: .
V gene: TRBV4-2
J gene: TRBJ2-2

CDR3 protein: CASSLRLAGGLTYQETQYF
D gene: TRBD2
V gene: TRBV28
J gene: TRBJ2-5

CDR3 protein: CASSFFGIQPQHF
D gene: .
V gene: TRBV28
J gene: TRBJ1-5

CDR3 protein: CASSYAWSDSPLHF
D gene: .
V gene: TRBV27
J gene: TRBJ1-6

CDR3 protein: CASSPVGSGYTF
D gene: .
V gene: TRBV7-8
J gene: TRBJ1-2

CDR3 protein: CASKAGGTKEAFF
D gene: TRBD1
V gene: TRBV28
J gene: TRBJ1-1

CDR3 protein: CASSLGDRVDGELFF
D gene: TRBD1
V gene: TRBV7-2
J gene: TRBJ2-2

CDR3 protein: CASSSWGGEGTKNIQYF
D gene: TRBD2
V gene: TRBV5-4
J gene: TRBJ2-4

CDR3 protein: CASSLGTGFTYGYTF
D gene: TRBD1
V gene: TRBV28
J gene: TRBJ1-2

CDR3 protein: CASSHLSGGINQPQHF
D gene: .
V gene: TRBV28
J gene: TRBJ1-5

CDR3 protein: CASSLAPLDSSNQPQHF
D gene: .
V gene: TRBV7-9
J gene: TRBJ1-5

CDR3 protein: CASSQDPAPNYGYTF
D gene: .
V gene: TRBV4-3
J gene: TRBJ1-2

CDR3 protein: CASSRRGSTSYEQYF
D gene: .
V gene: TRBV28
J gene: TRBJ2-7

CDR3 protein: CASRRLKDQTLAEESHNEQFF
D gene: TRBD2
V gene: TRBV27
J gene: TRBJ2-1

CDR3 protein: CASSLSSEETQYF
D gene: .
V gene: TRBV12-3/TRBV12-4
J gene: TRBJ2-5

CDR3 protein: CASSPQGINEKLFF
D gene: .
V gene: TRBV28
J gene: TRBJ1-4

CDR3 protein: CASGGTGEEAFF
D gene: TRBD1
V gene: TRBV12-3/TRBV12-4
J gene: TRBJ1-1

CDR3 protein: CASSKLKGSGTDTQYF
D gene: .
V gene: TRBV19
J gene: TRBJ2-3

CDR3 protein: CASREGAGNIQYF
D gene: .
V gene: TRBV3-1/TRBV3-2
J gene: TRBJ2-4

CDR3 protein: CSVEGAGYEQYF
D gene: .
V gene: TRBV29-1
J gene: TRBJ2-7

CDR3 protein: CASSFDRSSYEQYF
D gene: .
V gene: TRBV28
J gene: TRBJ2-7

CDR3 protein: CASSDGTGGIVGTEAFF
D gene: TRBD1
V gene: TRBV9
J gene: TRBJ1-1

CDR3 protein: CASSLSLGAGYEQYF
D gene: .
V gene: TRBV27
J gene: TRBJ2-7

CDR3 protein: CASSLLTPSGRPQFF
D gene: .
V gene: TRBV27
J gene: TRBJ2-1

CDR3 protein: CATYRETSTDTQYF
D gene: .
V gene: TRBV5-1
J gene: TRBJ2-3

CDR3 protein: CASTRGLQGGAFF
D gene: TRBD1
V gene: TRBV28
J gene: TRBJ1-1

CDR3 protein: CASSQAGTSQETQYF
D gene: .
V gene: TRBV3-1/TRBV3-2
J gene: TRBJ2-5

CDR3 protein: CASSMVAYGYTF
D gene: .
V gene: TRBV19
J gene: TRBJ1-2

CDR3 protein: CASSLGSAWDYPYEQYF
D gene: TRBD2
V gene: TRBV7-6
J gene: TRBJ2-7

CDR3 protein: CASKSQGRDEQYF
D gene: .
V gene: TRBV28
J gene: TRBJ2-7

CDR3 protein: CASSPDEPYGYTF
D gene: .
V gene: TRBV7-9
J gene: TRBJ1-2

CDR3 protein: CASSRGSLAGGNQPQHF
D gene: .
V gene: TRBV5-1
J gene: TRBJ1-5

CDR3 protein: CASSPRPTGTNYGYTF
D gene: .
V gene: TRBV7-9
J gene: TRBJ1-2

CDR3 protein: CASSRGVQDYGYTF
D gene: .
V gene: TRBV3-1/TRBV3-2
J gene: TRBJ1-2

CDR3 protein: CASRILSGAGYGYTF
D gene: .
V gene: TRBV28
J gene: TRBJ1-2

CDR3 protein: CACRLAGGTGELFF
D gene: TRBD2
V gene: TRBV6-5
J gene: TRBJ2-2

CDR3 protein: CASSQEGGAAFF
D gene: .
V gene: TRBV4-3
J gene: TRBJ1-1

CDR3 protein: CASSPGLASYYGYTF
D gene: .
V gene: TRBV6-2/TRBV6-3
J gene: TRBJ1-2

CDR3 protein: CASSLQKTSGVSYNEQFF
D gene: TRBD2
V gene: TRBV5-1
J gene: TRBJ2-1

CDR3 protein: CATSRLISGANVLTF
D gene: .
V gene: TRBV15
J gene: TRBJ2-6

CDR3 protein: CASGGQGRTEAFF
D gene: TRBD1
V gene: TRBV28
J gene: TRBJ1-1

CDR3 protein: CASSLASGTNEKLFF
D gene: .
V gene: TRBV5-4
J gene: TRBJ1-4

CDR3 protein: CASSLVGNTEAFF
D gene: .
V gene: TRBV4-1
J gene: TRBJ1-1

CDR3 protein: CASRGGGEKLFF
D gene: .
V gene: TRBV6-5
J gene: TRBJ1-4

CDR3 protein: CASNNFKQGVRGGNQPQHF
D gene: .
V gene: TRBV28
J gene: TRBJ1-5